Sequencing of this T cell receptor beta chain was carried out in a study of cytomegalovirus exposure and HLA in healthy donors. Study-wide findings and caveats: Sequencing depth across donors, presence/absence analyses assumed, was roughly uniform.

A note on this clone: Its antigen remains unidentified. Compared with germline, one end of the junction differs, possibly owing to a read error.

This CDR3 is 14 amino acids long. Germline CDR1 is SGHTA and CDR2 is FQGTGA. PCR employed 60 Vbeta and 13 Jbeta primers. Assay: immunoSEQ multiplex PCR; the TCRdb copy retains only in-frame clones and omits some. Of around 150,000 clones in the sample, more than 75% were seen once. The sequence derives from a man aged 35 to 55 in good health and CMV-seronegative. The material sequenced was PBMCs. The V and J genes are TRBV7-3 and TRBJ2-2; D is possibly TRBD1 or TRBD2 (8 bases each). The CDR3 DNA is TGTGCCAGCAACTTAGCGGGACAGGCCGGGGAGCTGTTTTTT. As protein: CASNLAGQAGELFF.